This TCR beta chain stems from a study of blood T cell repertoires in COVID-19. Per the study methods: It was from reference gene primer amplification that nucleated cell counts were estimated. The protocol was immunoSEQ multiplex PCR, while the TCRdb copy is restricted to in-frame clones and leaves out a portion. From that table come the V and J calls and clone size; the DNA was used to work out D and trimming. The repertoire holds some 400,000 clones, with over 75% as singletons. This clone was detected once. The receptor comes from a woman aged 60 to 75 with COVID-19, enrolled during active disease. Sequenced sample: peripheral blood.

The CDR3 DNA reads as TGTGCCAGCAGTGTTCCGGGACAGGGTTATAGCAATCAGCCCCAGCATTTT. Residues: CASSVPGQGYSNQPQHF. This chain uses TRBV6-1 with TRBJ1-5; 9 positions match TRBD1. The CDR3 contains 17 residues. Germline V gene sequence: CDR1 MNHNS, CDR2 SASEGT. V gave up 4 bases and J gave up 0 bases; unmatched junction bases: 7.